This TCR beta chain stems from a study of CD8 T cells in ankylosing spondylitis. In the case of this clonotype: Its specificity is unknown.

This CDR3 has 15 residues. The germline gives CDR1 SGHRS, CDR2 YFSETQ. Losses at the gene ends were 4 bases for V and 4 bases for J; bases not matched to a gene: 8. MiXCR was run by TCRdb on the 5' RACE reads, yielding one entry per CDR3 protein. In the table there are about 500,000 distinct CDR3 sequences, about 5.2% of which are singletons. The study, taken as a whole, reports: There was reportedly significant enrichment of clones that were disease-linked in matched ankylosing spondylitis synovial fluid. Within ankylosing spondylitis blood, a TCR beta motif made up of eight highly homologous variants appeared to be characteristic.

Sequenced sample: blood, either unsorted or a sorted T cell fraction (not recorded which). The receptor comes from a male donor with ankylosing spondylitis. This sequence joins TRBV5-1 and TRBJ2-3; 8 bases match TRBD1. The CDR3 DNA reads TGCGCCAGCAGCACAGGACAGGGCTCGGCAGATACGCAGTATTTT. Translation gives CASSTGQGSADTQYF.